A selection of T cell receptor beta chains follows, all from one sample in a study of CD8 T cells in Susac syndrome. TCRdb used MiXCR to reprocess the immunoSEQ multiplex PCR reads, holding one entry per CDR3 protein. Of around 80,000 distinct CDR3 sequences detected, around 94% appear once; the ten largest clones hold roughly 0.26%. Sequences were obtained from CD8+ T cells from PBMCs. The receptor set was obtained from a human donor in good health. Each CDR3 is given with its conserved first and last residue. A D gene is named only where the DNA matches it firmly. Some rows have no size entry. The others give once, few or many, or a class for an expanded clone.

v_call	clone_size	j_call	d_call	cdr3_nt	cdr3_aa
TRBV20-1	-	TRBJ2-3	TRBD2	TGCAGTGCTAGGCCATTCGTAGGGACTAGCGGGGGGGGCCGAACAGATACGCAGTATTTT	CSARPFVGTSGGGRTDTQYF
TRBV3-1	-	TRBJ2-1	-	TGTGCCAGCAGCCGCCGGCTATGGGCCCCCAATGAGCAGTTCTTC	CASSRRLWAPNEQFF
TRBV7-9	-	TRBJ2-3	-	TGTGCCAGCAGCTCCTTGGACAGCCAATACACAGATACGCAGTATTTT	CASSSLDSQYTDTQYF
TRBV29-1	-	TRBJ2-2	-	TGCAGCGTTGGTTCGGTTGACACCGGGGAGCTGTTTTTT	CSVGSVDTGELFF
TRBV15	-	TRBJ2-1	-	TGTGCCACCGGCCCGGGCAGGGGAGGGGTGTACAATGAGCAGTTCTTC	CATGPGRGGVYNEQFF
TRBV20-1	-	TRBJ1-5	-	TGCAGTGCTAGTTACAGAAGGGGTGGAGGCAATCAGCCCCAGCATTTT	CSASYRRGGGNQPQHF
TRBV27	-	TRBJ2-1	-	TGTGCCAGCAGACAAAGGACAGAGCTCATGGAGCAGTTCTTC	CASRQRTELMEQFF
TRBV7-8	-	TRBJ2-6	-	TGTGCCAGCAGCTTGAGCGGCTCTGGGGCCAACGTCCTGACTTTC	CASSLSGSGANVLTF
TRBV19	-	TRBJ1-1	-	TGTGCCAGTACTGAAGGTTACATGAACACTGAAGCTTTCTTT	CASTEGYMNTEAFF
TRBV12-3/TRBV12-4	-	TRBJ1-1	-	TGTGCCAGCCATGATGAGAACACTGAAGCTTTCTTT	CASHDENTEAFF
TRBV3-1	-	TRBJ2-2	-	TGTGCCAGCAGCCAAGATAATAGGGGGGCCGGGACCGGGGAGCTGTTTTTT	CASSQDNRGAGTGELFF
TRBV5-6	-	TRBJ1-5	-	TGTGCCAGCAGCTCCCTAAACCGGAATCAGCCCCAGCATTTT	CASSSLNRNQPQHF
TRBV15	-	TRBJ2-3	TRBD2	TGTGCCACCAGCAGAGATCGACTAGCGTGGGATACGCAGTATTTT	CATSRDRLAWDTQYF
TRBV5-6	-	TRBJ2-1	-	TGTGCCAGCAGCATGGGACAAGGAAAAAGGGGGTTCTTC	CASSMGQGKRGFF
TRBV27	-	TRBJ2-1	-	TGTGCCAGCAGTTTACAGGTGGGGTCGGTCTACAATGAGCAGTTCTTC	CASSLQVGSVYNEQFF
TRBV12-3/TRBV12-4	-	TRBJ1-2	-	TGTGCCAGCAGACCCGGGTCCGCAAACTATGGCTACACCTTC	CASRPGSANYGYTF
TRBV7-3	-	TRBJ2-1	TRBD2	TGTGCCAGCAGCCAACTAGCGGGGGACAATGAGCAGTTCTTC	CASSQLAGDNEQFF
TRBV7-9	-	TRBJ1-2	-	TGTGCCAGCACCCCGGACGGAAACTATGGCTACACCTTC	CASTPDGNYGYTF
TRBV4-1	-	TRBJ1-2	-	TGCGCCAGCAGCCAAGTTAGGGCCTCTGATTATGGCTACACCTTC	CASSQVRASDYGYTF
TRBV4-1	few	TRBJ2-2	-	TGCGCCAGCAGCCAAGAACCCGGGGCCACCGGGGAGCTGTTTTTT	CASSQEPGATGELFF
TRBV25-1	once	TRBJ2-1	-	TGTGCCAGCAGTGAAGGGACAATCCAGTTCTTC	CASSEGTIQFF
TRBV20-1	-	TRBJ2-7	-	TGCAGTGCTAGAGAAGCGAAGCCGAACTACGAGCAGTACTTC	CSAREAKPNYEQYF
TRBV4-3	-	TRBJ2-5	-	TGCGCCAGCAGCCAAGCATACAGTCAAGAGACCCAGTACTTC	CASSQAYSQETQYF
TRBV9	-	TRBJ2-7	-	TGTGCCAGCAGCGTAGCTGGTCCCCATTACGAGCAGTACTTC	CASSVAGPHYEQYF
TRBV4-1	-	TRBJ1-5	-	TGCGCCAGCAGCCAAGGTGAGAGGCCCCAGCATTTT	CASSQGERPQHF
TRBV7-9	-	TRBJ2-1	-	TGTGCCAGCAGCTTAGCGGGATTGGGTGACTACAATGAGCAGTTCTTC	CASSLAGLGDYNEQFF